This TCR beta chain was recorded in a study of control samples from healthy donors and cancer patients. Generated by immunoSEQ multiplex PCR, the TCRdb table keeps only in-frame clones and is missing some. The sample lists 25,000 to 30,000 clones, approximately 87% seen once, with about 1.6% in the top ten. The CDR3 is 11 residues long. Trimming shortened V by 9 bases and J by 7 bases, and 12 bases separated the two germline ends. Germline lookup yields CDR1 SGHRS and CDR2 YFSETQ. The rearrangement joins TRBV5-1 to TRBJ2-3; D unclear. The sequenced sample was PBMCs. The receptor was isolated from a woman aged 40 to 49 with lung cancer. The CDR3 DNA reads as TGCGCCAACCACCTCGGCTATACGCAGTATTTT. As protein: CANHLGYTQYF.